The source of this T cell receptor beta chain is a study of technical replicates of blood from a few donors. Generated by immunoSEQ multiplex PCR, the TCRdb table keeps only in-frame clones and is missing some. Among tens of thousands of clones, approximately 86% were seen once, and the ten largest hold 5.6%. Trimming took off 5 bases at V and 2 bases at J, with 7 bases between the two ends. Germline V gene lookup returns CDR1 ENHRY and CDR2 SYGVKD. This CDR3 comprises 12 residues. This TCR derives from a human donor in good health. Some clones in this sample may be carry-over from other donors' samples. The V gene is TRBV10-3, the J gene TRBJ2-7; maybe TRBD2 (5 bases). Sequenced sample: PBMCs. Written as DNA, the CDR3 is TGTGCCATCAGTAGCGGCACCTACGAGCAGTACTTC. It yields the protein CAISSGTYEQYF.